Sequencing of this TCR beta chain was carried out in a study of cytomegalovirus exposure and HLA in healthy donors. Study observations and caveats: Immune exposure information comprised only CMV serostatus.

The PCR employed 60 Vbeta primers together with 13 Jbeta primers. Using immunoSEQ multiplex PCR, the repertoire was profiled, and TCRdb retains in-frame clones only, with some absent. This sample yields about 190,000 clones, of which approximately 82% are seen a single time; under 2% belongs to the top ten. As for this clone: Antigen: not known.

The CDR3 loop spans 14 amino acids. J lost 1 base, V lost 2 bases, and 1 base had no gene match. From germline, CDR1 is SGHTA and CDR2 FQGTGA. This chain joins TRBV7-3 and TRBJ2-7; TRBD2 matches 8 bases. The clonotype was recovered from a man aged 35 to 55 in good health and CMV-seropositive. The sample comprised PBMCs. CDR3 protein: CASSLAGGSYEQYF. The CDR3 DNA follows: TGTGCCAGCAGCTTAGCGGGAGGATCCTACGAGCAGTACTTC.